One sample yielded the 3 T cell receptor beta chains listed below, sequenced in a study of cytomegalovirus exposure and HLA in healthy donors. The PCR employed 60 Vbeta primers together with 13 Jbeta primers. This table comes from immunoSEQ multiplex PCR, and its TCRdb copy is limited to in-frame clones, with some not included. The data hold fewer than 250,000 clones, with about four fifths observed a single time. The sample consisted of PBMCs. These receptors originate from a man between 18 and 35 years old in good health and CMV-seronegative.

The J gene is TRBJ2-3, the V gene TRBV19, with TRBD1 matching 10 bases. In germline, CDR1 is LNHDA, CDR2 SQIVND (reference sequence). With V trimmed by 8 bases and J by 3 bases, 8 bases remained unmatched. The length of the CDR3 is 15 residues. CDR3 nucleotides: TGTGCCAGTGCCCCGGGGGACAGGGGTACAGATACGCAGTATTTT. Translated, it gives CASAPGDRGTDTQYF.

This chain links TRBV14 with TRBJ2-5; D may be TRBD2 (5 bases). The length of the CDR3 is 14 residues. V lost 1 base to trimming and J lost 4 bases, with 10 bases between them. Germline loops: CDR1 SGHDN, CDR2 FVKESK. CDR3 coding DNA: TGTGCCAGCAGCCAAGTCCTGAGGGCAGAGACCCAGTACTTC. It specifies CASSQVLRAETQYF. The full variable domain, in which reference TRBV14 and TRBJ2-5 provide the parts outside the CDR3, is EAGVTQFPSHSVIEKGQTVTLRCDPISGHDNLYWYRRVMGKEIKFLLHFVKESKQDESGMPNNRFLAERTGGTYSTLKVQPAELEDSGVYFCASSQVLRAETQYFGPGTRLLVL.

The chain uses TRBV7-9 and TRBJ1-2, with a possible D match to TRBD1 (6 bases). Germline V gene data show CDR1 as SEHNR and CDR2 as FQNEAQ (reference sequence). The CDR3 totals 14 residues. The V gene lost 5 bases and the J gene lost 0 bases, with 10 bases spanning the gap. CDR3 coding DNA: TGTGCCAGCAGCCGGGACACAGCTAACTATGGCTACACCTTC. Protein: CASSRDTANYGYTF.